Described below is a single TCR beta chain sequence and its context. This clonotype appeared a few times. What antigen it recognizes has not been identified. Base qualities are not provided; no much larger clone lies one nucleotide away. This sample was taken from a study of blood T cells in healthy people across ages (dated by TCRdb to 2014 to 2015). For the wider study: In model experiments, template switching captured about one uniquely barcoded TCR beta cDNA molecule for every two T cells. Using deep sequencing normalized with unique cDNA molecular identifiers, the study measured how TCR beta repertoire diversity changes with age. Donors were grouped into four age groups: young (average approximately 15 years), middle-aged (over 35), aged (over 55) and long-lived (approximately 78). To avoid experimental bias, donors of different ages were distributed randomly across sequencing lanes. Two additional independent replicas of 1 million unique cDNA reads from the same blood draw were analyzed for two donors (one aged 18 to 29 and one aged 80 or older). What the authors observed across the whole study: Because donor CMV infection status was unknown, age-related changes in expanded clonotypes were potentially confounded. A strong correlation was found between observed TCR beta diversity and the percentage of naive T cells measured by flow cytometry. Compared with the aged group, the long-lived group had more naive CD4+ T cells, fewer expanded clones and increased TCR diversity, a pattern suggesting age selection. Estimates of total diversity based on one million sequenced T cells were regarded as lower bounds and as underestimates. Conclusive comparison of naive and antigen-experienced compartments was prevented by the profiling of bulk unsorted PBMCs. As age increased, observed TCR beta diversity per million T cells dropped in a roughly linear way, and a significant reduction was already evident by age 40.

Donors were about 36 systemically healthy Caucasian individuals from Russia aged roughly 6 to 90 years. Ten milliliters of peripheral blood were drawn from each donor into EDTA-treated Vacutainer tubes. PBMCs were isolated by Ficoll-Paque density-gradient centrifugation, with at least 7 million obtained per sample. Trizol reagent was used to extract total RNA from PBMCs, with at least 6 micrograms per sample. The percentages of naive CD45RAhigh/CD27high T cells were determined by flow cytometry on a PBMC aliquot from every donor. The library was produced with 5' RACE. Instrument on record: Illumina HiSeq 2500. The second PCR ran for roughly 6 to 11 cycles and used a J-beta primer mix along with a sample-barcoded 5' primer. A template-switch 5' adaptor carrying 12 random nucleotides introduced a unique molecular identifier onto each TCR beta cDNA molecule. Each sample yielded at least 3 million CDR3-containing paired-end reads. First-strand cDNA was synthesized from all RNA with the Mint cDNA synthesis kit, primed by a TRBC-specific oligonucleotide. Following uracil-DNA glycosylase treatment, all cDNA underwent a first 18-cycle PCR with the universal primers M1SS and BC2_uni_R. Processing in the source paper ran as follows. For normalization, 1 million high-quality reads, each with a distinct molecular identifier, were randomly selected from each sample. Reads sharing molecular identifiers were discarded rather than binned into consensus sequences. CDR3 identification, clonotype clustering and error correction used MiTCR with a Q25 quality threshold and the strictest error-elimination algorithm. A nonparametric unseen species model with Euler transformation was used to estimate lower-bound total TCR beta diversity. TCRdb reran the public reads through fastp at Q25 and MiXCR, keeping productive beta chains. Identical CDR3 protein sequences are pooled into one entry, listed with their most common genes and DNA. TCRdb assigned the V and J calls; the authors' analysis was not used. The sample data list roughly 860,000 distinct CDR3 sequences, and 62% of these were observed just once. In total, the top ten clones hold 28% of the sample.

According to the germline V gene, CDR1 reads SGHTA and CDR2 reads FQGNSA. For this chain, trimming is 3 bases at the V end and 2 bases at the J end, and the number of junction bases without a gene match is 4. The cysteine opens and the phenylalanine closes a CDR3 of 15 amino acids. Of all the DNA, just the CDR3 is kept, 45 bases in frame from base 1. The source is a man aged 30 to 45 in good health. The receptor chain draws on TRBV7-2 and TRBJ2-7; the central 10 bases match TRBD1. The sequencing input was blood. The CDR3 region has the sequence CASSFWDRGTYEQYF. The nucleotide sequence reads TGTGCCAGCAGCTTTTGGGACAGGGGCACCTACGAGCAGTACTTC.